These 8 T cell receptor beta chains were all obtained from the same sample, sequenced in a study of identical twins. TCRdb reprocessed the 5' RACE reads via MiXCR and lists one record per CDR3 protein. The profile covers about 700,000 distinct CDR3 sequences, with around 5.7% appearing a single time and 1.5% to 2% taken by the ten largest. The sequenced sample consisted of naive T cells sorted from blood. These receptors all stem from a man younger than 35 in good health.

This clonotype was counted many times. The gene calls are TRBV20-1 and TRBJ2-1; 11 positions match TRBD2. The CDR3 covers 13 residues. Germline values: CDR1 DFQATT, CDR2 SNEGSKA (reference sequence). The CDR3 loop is CSLSGRDYNEQFF. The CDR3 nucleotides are TGCAGCCTTAGCGGGAGGGATTACAATGAGCAGTTCTTC.

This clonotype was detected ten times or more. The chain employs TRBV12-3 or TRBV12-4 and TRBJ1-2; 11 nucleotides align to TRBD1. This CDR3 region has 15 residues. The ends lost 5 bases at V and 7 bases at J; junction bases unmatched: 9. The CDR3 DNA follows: TGTGCCAGCAGTGCCCAAGCCGGGACAGGGGGTGGCTACACCTTC. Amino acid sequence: CASSAQAGTGGGYTF.

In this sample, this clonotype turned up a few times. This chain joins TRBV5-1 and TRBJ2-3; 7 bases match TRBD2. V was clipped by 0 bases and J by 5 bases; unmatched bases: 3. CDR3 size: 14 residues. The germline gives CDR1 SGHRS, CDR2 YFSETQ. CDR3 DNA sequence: TGCGCCAGCAGCTTGGGACTAGCCGAAGATACGCAGTATTTT. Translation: CASSLGLAEDTQYF.

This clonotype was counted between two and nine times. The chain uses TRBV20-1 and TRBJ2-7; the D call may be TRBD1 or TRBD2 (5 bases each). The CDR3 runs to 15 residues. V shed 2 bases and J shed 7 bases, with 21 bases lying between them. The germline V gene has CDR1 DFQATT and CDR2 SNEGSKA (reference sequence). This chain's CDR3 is CSARIPGRTSGEQYF. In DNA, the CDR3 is TGCAGTGCTAGAATACCGGGACGCACGTCTGGGGAGCAGTACTTC.

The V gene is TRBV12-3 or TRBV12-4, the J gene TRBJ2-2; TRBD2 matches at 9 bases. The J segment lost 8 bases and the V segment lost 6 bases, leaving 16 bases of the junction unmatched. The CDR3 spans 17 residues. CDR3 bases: TGTGCCAGCAGACCCGCCTTCTGGCTAGCGGGACAGGGGGAGCTGTTTTTT. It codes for CASRPAFWLAGQGELFF.

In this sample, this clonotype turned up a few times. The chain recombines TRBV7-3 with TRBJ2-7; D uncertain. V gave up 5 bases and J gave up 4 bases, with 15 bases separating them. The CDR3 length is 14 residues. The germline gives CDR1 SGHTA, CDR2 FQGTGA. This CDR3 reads CASSPPRLQYEQYF. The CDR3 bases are TGTGCCAGCAGCCCTCCCCGACTCCAATACGAGCAGTACTTC. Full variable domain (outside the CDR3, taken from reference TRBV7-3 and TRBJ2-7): GAGVSQTPSNKVTEKGKYVELRCDPISGHTALYWYRQSLGQGPEFLIYFQGTGAADDSGLPNDRFFAVRPEGSVSTLKIQRTERGDSAVYLCASSPPRLQYEQYFGPGTRLTVT.

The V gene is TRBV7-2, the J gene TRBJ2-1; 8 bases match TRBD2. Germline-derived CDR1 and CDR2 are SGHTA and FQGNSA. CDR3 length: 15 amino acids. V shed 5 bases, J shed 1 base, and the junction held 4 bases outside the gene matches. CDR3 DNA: TGTGCCAGCAGCATCGGGAGGGGATCCTACAATGAGCAGTTCTTC. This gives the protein CASSIGRGSYNEQFF. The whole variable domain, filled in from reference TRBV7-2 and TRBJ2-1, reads GAGVSQSPSNKVTEKGKDVELRCDPISGHTALYWYRQSLGQGLEFLIYFQGNSAPDKSGLPSDRFSAERTGGSVSTLTIQRTQQEDSAVYLCASSIGRGSYNEQFFGPGTRLTVL.

The CDR3 loop reads CASTLGGVNTEAFF. The CDR3 DNA reads as TGTGCCAGCACCCTAGGAGGAGTGAACACTGAAGCTTTCTTT. The V gene is TRBV2, the J gene TRBJ1-1; no definite D call. Trimming took 7 bases from V and 0 from J, leaving 12 bases between them. CDR1 and CDR2 from the germline V gene are SNHLY and FYNNEI. The CDR3 runs 14 residues.